The 28 T cell receptor beta chains given below trace back to one sample, sequenced in a study of monozygotic twins with inflammatory bowel disease. TCRdb re-called the 5' RACE reads, yielding one record per CDR3 amino acid sequence without DNA. The sample shows some 400,000 distinct CDR3 sequences, and more than 2% sits with its ten largest clones. The sequenced sample consisted of blood. The receptor source for this set is a human donor with ulcerative colitis or Crohn's disease, or a healthy co-twin of an affected twin (not recorded which).

The chain joins TRBV6-1 to TRBJ1-5; TCRdb calls TRBD1, which cannot be checked without DNA. The germline V gene has CDR1 MNHNS and CDR2 SASEGT. This CDR3 region has 15 residues. The CDR3 loop is CASRPRDRPNQPQHF.

The genes are TRBV20-1 and TRBJ1-5; TCRdb's D gene call, TRBD1, goes unchecked for lack of DNA. Germline CDR1 reads DFQATT; CDR2 reads SNEGSKA (reference sequence). The CDR3 length is 12 residues. CDR3 in amino acids: CSAQVGDQPQHF.

The genes are TRBV11-2 and TRBJ2-3. The V gene's germline CDR1 is SGHAT and CDR2 FQNNGV. This CDR3 is built from 15 residues. The chain's CDR3 is CASSLGRYHTDTQYF.

The V and J genes are TRBV5-1 and TRBJ2-3. Germline V gene lookup returns CDR1 SGHRS and CDR2 YFSETQ. The CDR3 has 14 residues. This chain's CDR3 is CASSAALSADTQYF.

This chain uses TRBV12-3 or TRBV12-4 with TRBJ2-2; there is no DNA to check the TCRdb D call of TRBD2. The CDR3 consists of 14 residues. The CDR3 protein is CASSWQREAGELFF.

CDR3 loop: CASSLSGGSPLHF. The chain joins TRBV3-1 to TRBJ1-6; TCRdb calls TRBD1, which cannot be checked without DNA. The germline gives CDR1 LGHDT, CDR2 YNNKEL (reference sequence). CDR3 length: 13 amino acids.

This rearrangement joins TRBV12-3 or TRBV12-4 to TRBJ2-1; TCRdb selects TRBD2, and the lack of DNA leaves this call unchecked. This CDR3 comprises 16 residues. The CDR3 protein is CASSFPAGESYNEQFF.

The chain uses TRBV10-1 and TRBJ2-2; no DNA is available, so the TRBD2 call from TCRdb remains unchecked. The CDR3 spans 17 residues. Germline CDR1 is WNHNN and CDR2 is SYGVQD (reference sequence). CDR3 sequence: CASPVEGPRPNTGELFF.

The V call is TRBV12-3 or TRBV12-4, the J call TRBJ2-1; TCRdb gives TRBD2 as the D gene, but with no DNA this cannot be confirmed. The CDR3 loop spans 11 amino acids. CDR3 sequence reads: CASSKLAEQFF.

The chain has TRBV7-2 and TRBJ2-7; the D gene TCRdb calls, TRBD2, cannot be checked with no DNA. The CDR3 is made up of 16 amino acids. CDR1 is SGHTA, CDR2 FQGNSA, per germline. CDR3 sequence reads: CASSLLAGGPQYEQYF.

The chain joins TRBV20-1 to TRBJ2-2; TCRdb's assignment of TRBD2 cannot be checked, as there is no DNA. Germline-derived CDR1 and CDR2 are DFQATT and SNEGSKA (reference sequence). The CDR3 has 17 amino acids. The CDR3 loop reads CSARHRDSVYKTGELFF.

The chain is built from TRBV11-2 and TRBJ1-1; TCRdb's D call of TRBD1 is untestable without DNA. This CDR3 has 14 residues. Germline V gene data show CDR1 as SGHAT and CDR2 as FQNNGV. This CDR3 is CASSYGQGSGGAFF.

The chain links TRBV3-1 to TRBJ2-1; TCRdb outputs TRBD2, but without DNA this stays unchecked. There are 16 residues in the CDR3. Germline lookup yields CDR1 LGHDT and CDR2 YNNKEL (reference sequence). This CDR3 reads CASSHGGQGPTNEQFF.

V gene TRBV3-1 combines with J gene TRBJ2-7; TCRdb lists TRBD2, though no DNA is available to test this call. The germline V gene has CDR1 LGHDT and CDR2 YNNKEL (reference sequence). This CDR3 spans 14 amino acids. CDR3 region: CASSQSGGTYEQYF.

The rearrangement joins TRBV19 to TRBJ2-1; TCRdb designates TRBD1, a call that cannot be tested without DNA. The CDR3 is made up of 15 amino acids. CDR1 and CDR2 (germline): LNHDA, SQIVND (reference sequence). The CDR3: CASSIGWGQGNEQFF. The full variable domain, in which reference TRBV19 and TRBJ2-1 provide the parts outside the CDR3, is DGGITQSPKYLFRKEGQNVTLSCEQNLNHDAMYWYRQDPGQGLRLIYYSQIVNDFQKGDIAEGYSVSREKKESFPLTVTSAQKNPTAFYLCASSIGWGQGNEQFFGPGTRLTVL.

V and J are TRBV6-5 and TRBJ2-2; TCRdb picks TRBD2, but there is no DNA to check that call. CDR3 length: 19 residues. The germline V gene encodes CDR1 MNHEY and CDR2 SVGAGI. CDR3 loop: CASSYGGDIAGVSAGELFF.

The V call is TRBV5-1, the J call TRBJ1-1. This CDR3 is built from 13 residues. The germline V gene encodes CDR1 SGHRS and CDR2 YFSETQ. The CDR3 loop reads CASSLLSHTEAFF. The variable domain in full, with the rest retrieved from reference TRBV5-1 and TRBJ1-1, is KAGVTQTPRYLIKTRGQQVTLSCSPISGHRSVSWYQQTPGQGLQFLFEYFSETQRNKGNFPGRFSGRQFSNSRSEMNVSTLELGDSALYLCASSLLSHTEAFFGQGTRLTVV.

V gene TRBV7-9 combines with J gene TRBJ2-1. Germline CDR1 reads SEHNR; CDR2 reads FQNEAQ (reference sequence). The CDR3 runs 14 residues. The CDR3 is CASSLVLGTDEQFF.

The chain joins TRBV7-8 to TRBJ2-7; checking the TCRdb D call of TRBD1 is not possible without DNA. Per the germline V gene, CDR1 is SGHVS and CDR2 is FQNEAQ. The CDR3 is 14 amino acids. CDR3 amino acids: CASSLGGAVGEQYF.

This chain connects TRBV23-1 to TRBJ2-2; absent DNA, TCRdb's TRBD1 call cannot be checked. TRBV23-1 is classed as an ORF, of uncertain function. This CDR3 comprises 14 residues. The CDR3 here is CASSGTGTTGELFF.

J is TRBJ2-2 and V is TRBV10-3. The CDR3 consists of 14 residues. From germline, CDR1 is ENHRY and CDR2 SYGVKD. The CDR3 protein is CAISGSVNTGELFF.

V gene TRBV7-2 combines with J gene TRBJ2-1. The germline gives CDR1 SGHTA, CDR2 FQGNSA. The CDR3 consists of 13 residues. Here the CDR3 reads CASSFGRNNEQFF.

The chain carries TRBV2 and TRBJ2-1; no DNA is available, so the TRBD1 call from TCRdb remains unchecked. CDR3 size: 14 residues. The germline V gene has CDR1 SNHLY and CDR2 FYNNEI. CDR3 residues: CASISRRDRNEQFF.

The chain links TRBV28 to TRBJ2-1; the TCRdb call, TRBD1, lacks DNA for checking. This CDR3 has 14 residues. The germline V gene has CDR1 MDHEN and CDR2 SYDVKM. The CDR3 sequence: CASSLPGQPHEQFF.

V and J are TRBV29-1 and TRBJ2-7. Germline V lookup: CDR1 SQVTM, CDR2 ANQGSEA. This CDR3 contains 13 residues. The CDR3: CSVETLGFGEQYF.

The gene calls are TRBV9 and TRBJ2-5; lacking DNA, the TRBD1 call made by TCRdb goes unchecked. CDR3 size: 16 residues. Germline CDR1 and CDR2: SGDLS and YYNGEE. The CDR3 reads CASSVAAGGPWETQYF.

V usage is TRBV7-2 and J usage is TRBJ2-5; TCRdb indicates TRBD2, and absent DNA this call remains unverified. Looked up from germline, CDR1 is SGHTA and CDR2 is FQGNSA. The CDR3 covers 15 residues. This CDR3 reads CASSLGSSGIETQYF. The whole variable domain, remainder taken from reference TRBV7-2 and TRBJ2-5, is GAGVSQSPSNKVTEKGKDVELRCDPISGHTALYWYRQSLGQGLEFLIYFQGNSAPDKSGLPSDRFSAERTGGSVSTLTIQRTQQEDSAVYLCASSLGSSGIETQYFGPGTRLLVL.

The V gene is TRBV5-1, the J gene TRBJ2-7; TCRdb proposes TRBD1, but this gene call is untestable without DNA. The CDR3 totals 14 residues. Germline CDR1 is SGHRS and CDR2 is YFSETQ. The CDR3: CASSRGQTSYEQYF.